Below, one T cell receptor beta chain is given with its context. In the authors' methods: Researchers report that nucleated cell counts were estimated from reference gene primer amplification. The data were produced by immunoSEQ multiplex PCR, yet TCRdb's version contains in-frame clones alone and is incomplete. V and J calls and clone size are given by that table; D and trimming were obtained from the DNA. In the table there are over 200,000 clones, roughly 87% of which are singletons. The data are from a study of blood T cell repertoires in COVID-19. This clonotype was obtained from a man in his forties or fifties with active or convalescent COVID-19. Sequencing was carried out using peripheral blood.

The CDR3 bases are TGTGCCAGCAGCTACCGACAGGGCTACGAGCAGTACTTC. It yields the protein CASSYRQGYEQYF. This sequence joins TRBV3-1 (or the pseudogene TRBV3-2) and TRBJ2-7; 7 bases are a match to TRBD1. The CDR3 consists of 13 residues. With 5 bases clipped from V and 3 bases from J, the junction kept 4 bases outside the gene matches. Germline CDR1 is LGHDT and CDR2 is YNNKEL (reference sequence).